The rows below give T cell receptor beta chains drawn from one sample of a study of Graves' ophthalmopathy and Graves' hyperthyroidism. MiXCR, run by TCRdb on the multiplex PCR reads, gives a single entry per CDR3 protein. The data show a few hundred thousand distinct CDR3 sequences, roughly 15% seen once. Sequencing was carried out using peripheral blood. These receptors originate from a woman between 18 and 29 years old with stable Graves' hyperthyroidism. Each CDR3 is given without its conserved first and last residue.

V	J	CDR3
TRBV27	TRBJ1-2	ASSLRRTDLCT
TRBV11-2	TRBJ1-1	ASSKPGVTNTEAF
TRBV6-2/TRBV6-3	TRBJ1-1	ASSHRPGTGNLNTEAF
TRBV7-3	TRBJ2-7	ASSSSPGNSYEQY
TRBV7-8	TRBJ1-1	ASSLRGTGGMNTEAF
TRBV12-3/TRBV12-4	TRBJ2-7	ASSPPRQGNYEQY
TRBV12-3/TRBV12-4	TRBJ1-1	ASSLVGGAGAEAF
TRBV12-3/TRBV12-4	TRBJ2-4	ASSPATGLAKNIQY
TRBV12-3/TRBV12-4	TRBJ1-2	ASSLEGRLYGYT
TRBV10-3	TRBJ1-5	AISNGQDQPQH
TRBV27	TRBJ2-7	ASSPRDASYEQY
TRBV5-1	TRBJ2-7	ASSLVGTGSYEQY
TRBV7-8	TRBJ1-1	ASSRRTGMNTEAF
TRBV11-2	TRBJ2-2	ASSQQRGATGELF
TRBV12-3/TRBV12-4	TRBJ1-3	ASQSAGNTIY